This T cell receptor (beta chain) was sequenced for a study of shared clonotypes between healthy human individuals. Assay used: immunoSEQ multiplex PCR; TCRdb lists only in-frame clones, some missing. The data contain around 2.1 million clones, approximately 94% of them singletons. CDR1 and CDR2 (germline): LNHDA, SQIVND (reference sequence). The CDR3 totals 17 residues. V lost 1 base, J lost 4 bases, and 6 bases stayed unmatched. As concerns this clone: The antigen is unknown.

General study results and limits: The study found lower generation probabilities in non-shared clonotypes than in those shared by all four donors. Generally, naive subsets (rather than memory subsets) showed larger estimated richness.

The sample taken for sequencing was naive CD4+ T cells sorted from blood. Described subset: CD45RA+ positively selected. The V and J genes are TRBV19 and TRBJ1-5, with TRBD1 identical over 11 bases. The TCR was taken from a man between 18 and 35 years old in good health. The CDR3 bases are TGTGCCAGTAGTATAGGGACAGGGGGCCTACTTAATCAGCCCCAGCATTTT. Translated, it gives CASSIGTGGLLNQPQHF.